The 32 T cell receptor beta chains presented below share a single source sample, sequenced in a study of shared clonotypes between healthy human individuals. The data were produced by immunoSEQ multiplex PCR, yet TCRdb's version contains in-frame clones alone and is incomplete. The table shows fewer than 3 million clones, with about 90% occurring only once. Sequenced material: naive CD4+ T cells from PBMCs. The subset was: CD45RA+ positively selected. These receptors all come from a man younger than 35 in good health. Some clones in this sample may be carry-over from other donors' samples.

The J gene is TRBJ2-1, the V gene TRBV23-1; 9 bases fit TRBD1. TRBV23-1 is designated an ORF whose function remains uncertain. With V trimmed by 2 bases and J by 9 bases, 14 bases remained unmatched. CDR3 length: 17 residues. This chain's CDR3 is CASSQGKRDRVFGEQFF. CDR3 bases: TGCGCCAGCAGTCAAGGGAAGAGGGACAGGGTCTTCGGTGAGCAGTTCTTC.

CDR3 amino acids: CASSEGAGSTIYF. Here the CDR3 DNA reads TGTGCCAGCAGTGAAGGGGCAGGGAGCACCATATATTTT. The chain carries TRBV6-1 and TRBJ1-3; D is possibly TRBD1 (5 bases). Germline-derived CDR1 and CDR2 are MNHNS and SASEGT. This CDR3 comprises 13 residues. Trimming shortened V by 1 base and J by 9 bases, and 10 bases separated the two germline ends.

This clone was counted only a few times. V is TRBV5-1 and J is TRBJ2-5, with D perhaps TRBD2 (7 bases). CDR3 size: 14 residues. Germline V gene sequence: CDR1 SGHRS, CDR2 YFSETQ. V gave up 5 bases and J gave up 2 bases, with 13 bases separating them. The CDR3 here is CASRAGDTQETQYF. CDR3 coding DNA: TGCGCCAGCAGGGCGGGGGACACGCAAGAGACCCAGTACTTC. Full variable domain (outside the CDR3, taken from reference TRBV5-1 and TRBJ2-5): KAGVTQTPRYLIKTRGQQVTLSCSPISGHRSVSWYQQTPGQGLQFLFEYFSETQRNKGNFPGRFSGRQFSNSRSEMNVSTLELGDSALYLCASRAGDTQETQYFGPGTRLLVL.

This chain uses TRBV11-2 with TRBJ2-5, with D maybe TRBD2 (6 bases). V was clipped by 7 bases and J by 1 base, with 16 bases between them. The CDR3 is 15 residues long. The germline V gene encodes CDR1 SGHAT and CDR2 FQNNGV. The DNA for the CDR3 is TGTGCCAGCACCATACTGAGCGGGCCCCAAGAGACCCAGTACTTC. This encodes CASTILSGPQETQYF.

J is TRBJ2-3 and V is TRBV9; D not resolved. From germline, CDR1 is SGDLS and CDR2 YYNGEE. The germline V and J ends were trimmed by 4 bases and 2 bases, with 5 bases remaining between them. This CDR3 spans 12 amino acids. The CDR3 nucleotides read TGTGCCAGCAGCCATTCCACAGATACGCAGTATTTT. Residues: CASSHSTDTQYF.

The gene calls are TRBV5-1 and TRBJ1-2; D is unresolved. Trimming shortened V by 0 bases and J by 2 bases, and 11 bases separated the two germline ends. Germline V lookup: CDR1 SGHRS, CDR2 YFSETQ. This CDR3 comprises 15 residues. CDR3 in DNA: TGCGCCAGCAGCTTGGACGAGGGCTTAAACTATGGCTACACCTTC. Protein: CASSLDEGLNYGYTF.

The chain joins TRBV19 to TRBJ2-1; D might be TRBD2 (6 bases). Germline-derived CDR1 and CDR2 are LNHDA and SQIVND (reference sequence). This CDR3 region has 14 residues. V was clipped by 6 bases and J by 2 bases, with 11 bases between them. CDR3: CASSTLAPYNEQFF. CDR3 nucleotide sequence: TGTGCCAGTAGCACACTAGCCCCCTACAATGAGCAGTTCTTC.

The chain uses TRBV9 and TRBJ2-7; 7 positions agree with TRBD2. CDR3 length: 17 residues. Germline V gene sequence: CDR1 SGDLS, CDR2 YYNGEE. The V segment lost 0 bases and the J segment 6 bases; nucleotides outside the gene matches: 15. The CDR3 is CASSVEGTTLLQREQYF. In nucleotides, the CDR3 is TGTGCCAGCAGCGTAGAAGGGACTACACTACTACAACGCGAGCAGTACTTC.

The CDR3 region is CASSRGGATVDNEQFF. The CDR3 coding sequence is TGTGCCAGCAGCCGGGGGGGGGCCACGGTCGACAATGAGCAGTTCTTC. The chain links TRBV28 to TRBJ2-1; 8 nucleotides match TRBD2. Germline lookup yields CDR1 MDHEN and CDR2 SYDVKM. V lost 6 bases and J lost 5; bases outside the gene matches: 12. There are 16 residues in the CDR3.

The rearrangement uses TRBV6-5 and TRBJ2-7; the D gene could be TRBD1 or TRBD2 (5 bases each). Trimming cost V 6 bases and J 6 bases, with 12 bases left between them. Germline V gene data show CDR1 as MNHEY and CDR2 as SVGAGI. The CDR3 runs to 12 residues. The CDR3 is CASSRPGTEQYF. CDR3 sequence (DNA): TGTGCCAGCAGCCGCCCGGGGACCGAGCAGTACTTC.

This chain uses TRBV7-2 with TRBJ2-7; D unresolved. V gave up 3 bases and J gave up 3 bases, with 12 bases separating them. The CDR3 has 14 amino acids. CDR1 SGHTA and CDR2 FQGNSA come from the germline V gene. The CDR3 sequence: CASSLWVSSYEQYF. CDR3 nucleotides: TGTGCCAGCAGCTTGTGGGTATCGAGCTACGAGCAGTACTTC.

The CDR3 DNA reads as TGTGCCATCCTTCCAGATCATCGGTGGGGCTACGAGCAGTACTTC. Translation: CAILPDHRWGYEQYF. V is TRBV27 and J is TRBJ2-7; D gene unclear. The ends were cut back, 10 bases at V and 3 bases at J, with 22 bases in the middle. Germline V gives CDR1 MNHEY, CDR2 SMNVEV (reference sequence). The CDR3 is made up of 15 amino acids.

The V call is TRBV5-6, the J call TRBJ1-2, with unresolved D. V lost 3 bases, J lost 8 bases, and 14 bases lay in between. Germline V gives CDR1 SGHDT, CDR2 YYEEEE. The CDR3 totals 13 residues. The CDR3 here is CASSSFGDLGYTF. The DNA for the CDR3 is TGTGCCAGCAGCTCCTTCGGGGATTTAGGCTACACCTTC. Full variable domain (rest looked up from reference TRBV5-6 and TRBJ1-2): DAGVTQSPTHLIKTRGQQVTLRCSPKSGHDTVSWYQQALGQGPQFIFQYYEEEERQRGNFPDRFSGHQFPNYSSELNVNALLLGDSALYLCASSSFGDLGYTFGSGTRLTVV.

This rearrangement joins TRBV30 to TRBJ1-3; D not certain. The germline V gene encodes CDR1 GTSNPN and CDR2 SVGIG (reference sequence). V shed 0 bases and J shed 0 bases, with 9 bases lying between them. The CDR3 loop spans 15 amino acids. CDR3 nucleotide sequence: TGTGCCTGGAGTGTTGATGGGAACTCTGGAAACACCATATATTTT. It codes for CAWSVDGNSGNTIYF. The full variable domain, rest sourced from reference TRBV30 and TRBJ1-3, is SQTIHQWPATLVQPVGSPLSLECTVEGTSNPNLYWYRQAAGRGLQLLFYSVGIGQISSEVPQNLSASRPQDRQFILSSKKLLLSDSGFYLCAWSVDGNSGNTIYFGEGSWLTVV.

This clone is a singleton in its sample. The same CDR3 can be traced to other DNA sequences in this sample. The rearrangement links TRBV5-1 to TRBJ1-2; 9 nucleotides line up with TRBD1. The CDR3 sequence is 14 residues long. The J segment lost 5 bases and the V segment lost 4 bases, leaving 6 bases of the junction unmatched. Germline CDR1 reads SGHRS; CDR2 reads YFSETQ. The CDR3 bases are TGCGCCAGCAGCCGGGGACAGGGAGCTTATGGCTACACCTTC. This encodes CASSRGQGAYGYTF.

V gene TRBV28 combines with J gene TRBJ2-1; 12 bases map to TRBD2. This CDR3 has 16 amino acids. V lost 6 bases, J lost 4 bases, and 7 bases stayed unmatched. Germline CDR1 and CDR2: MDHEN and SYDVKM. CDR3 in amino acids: CASRLAGGSFYNEQFF. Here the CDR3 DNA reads TGTGCCAGCAGACTAGCGGGAGGCTCTTTTTACAATGAGCAGTTCTTC.

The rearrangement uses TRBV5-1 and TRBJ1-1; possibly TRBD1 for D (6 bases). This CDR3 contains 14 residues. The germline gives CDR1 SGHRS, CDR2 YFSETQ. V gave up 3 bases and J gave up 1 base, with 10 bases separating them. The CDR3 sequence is CASSSQTGNTEAFF. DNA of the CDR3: TGCGCCAGCAGCTCGCAGACAGGGAACACTGAAGCTTTCTTT.

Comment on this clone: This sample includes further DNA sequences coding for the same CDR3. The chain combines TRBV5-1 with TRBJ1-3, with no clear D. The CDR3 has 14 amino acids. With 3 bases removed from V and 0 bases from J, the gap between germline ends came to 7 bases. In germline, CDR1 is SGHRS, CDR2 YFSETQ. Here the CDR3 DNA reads TGCGCCAGCAGCTCCGCTGGCTCTGGAAACACCATATATTTT. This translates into CASSSAGSGNTIYF.

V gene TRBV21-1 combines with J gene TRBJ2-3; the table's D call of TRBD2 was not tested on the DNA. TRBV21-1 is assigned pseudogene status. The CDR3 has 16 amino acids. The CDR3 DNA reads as TGTGCCAGCACCTCTACTCGGGAGGCGCACACAGATACGCAGTATTTT. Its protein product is CASTSTREAHTDTQYF.

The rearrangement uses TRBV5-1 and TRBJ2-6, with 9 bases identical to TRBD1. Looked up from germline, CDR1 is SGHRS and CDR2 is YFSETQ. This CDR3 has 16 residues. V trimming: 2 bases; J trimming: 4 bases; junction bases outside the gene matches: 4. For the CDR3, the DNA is TGCGCCAGCAGCTTACAGGGGGCGCCGGGGGCCAACGTCCTGACTTTC. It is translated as CASSLQGAPGANVLTF.

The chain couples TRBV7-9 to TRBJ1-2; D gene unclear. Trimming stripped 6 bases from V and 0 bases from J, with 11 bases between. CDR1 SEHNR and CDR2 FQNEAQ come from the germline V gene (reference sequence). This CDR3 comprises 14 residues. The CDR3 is CASSQQSTNYGYTF. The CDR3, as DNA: TGTGCCAGCAGTCAACAGAGTACTAACTATGGCTACACCTTC.

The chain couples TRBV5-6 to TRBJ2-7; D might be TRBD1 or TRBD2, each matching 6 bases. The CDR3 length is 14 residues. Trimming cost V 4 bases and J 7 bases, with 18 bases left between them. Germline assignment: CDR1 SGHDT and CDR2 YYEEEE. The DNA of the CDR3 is TGTGCCAGCAGCCGGAGGGACACCCTAGGGGAGCAGTACTTC. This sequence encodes CASSRRDTLGEQYF.

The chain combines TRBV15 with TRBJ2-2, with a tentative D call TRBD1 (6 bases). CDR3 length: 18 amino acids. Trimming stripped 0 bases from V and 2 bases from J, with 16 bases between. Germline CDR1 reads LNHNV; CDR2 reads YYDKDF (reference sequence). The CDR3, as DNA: TGTGCCACCAGCAGAGATCCGTCAGGGGCCTCAAACACCGGGGAGCTGTTTTTT. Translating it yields CATSRDPSGASNTGELFF.

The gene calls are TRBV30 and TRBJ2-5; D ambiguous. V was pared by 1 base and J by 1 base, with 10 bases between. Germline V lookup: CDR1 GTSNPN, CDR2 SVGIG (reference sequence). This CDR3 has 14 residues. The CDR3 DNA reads TGTGCCTGGAGTGCGACGAGGTTCCAAGAGACCCAGTACTTC. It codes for CAWSATRFQETQYF.

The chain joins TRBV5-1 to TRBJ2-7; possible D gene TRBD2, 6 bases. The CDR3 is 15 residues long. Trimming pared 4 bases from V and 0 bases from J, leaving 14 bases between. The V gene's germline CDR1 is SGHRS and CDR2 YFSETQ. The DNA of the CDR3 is TGCGCCAGCAGCCGGGGACTGACCCCCTCCTACGAGCAGTACTTC. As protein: CASSRGLTPSYEQYF.

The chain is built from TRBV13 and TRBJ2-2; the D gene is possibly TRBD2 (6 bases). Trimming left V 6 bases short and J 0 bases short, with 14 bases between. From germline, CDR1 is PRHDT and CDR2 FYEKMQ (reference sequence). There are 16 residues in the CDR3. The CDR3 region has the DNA TGTGCCAGCAGTCCCTATCTAGCGACGAACACCGGGGAGCTGTTTTTT. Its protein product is CASSPYLATNTGELFF.

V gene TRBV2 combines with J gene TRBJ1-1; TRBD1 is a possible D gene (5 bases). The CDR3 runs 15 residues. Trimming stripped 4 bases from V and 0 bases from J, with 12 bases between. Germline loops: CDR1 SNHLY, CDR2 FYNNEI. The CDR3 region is CASSVEGLMNTEAFF. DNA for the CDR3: TGTGCCAGCAGTGTTGAGGGGCTCATGAACACTGAAGCTTTCTTT. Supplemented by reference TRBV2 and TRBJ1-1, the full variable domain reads EPEVTQTPSHQVTQMGQEVILRCVPISNHLYFYWYRQILGQKVEFLVSFYNNEISEKSEIFDDQFSVERPDGSNFTLKIRSTKLEDSAMYFCASSVEGLMNTEAFFGQGTRLTVV.

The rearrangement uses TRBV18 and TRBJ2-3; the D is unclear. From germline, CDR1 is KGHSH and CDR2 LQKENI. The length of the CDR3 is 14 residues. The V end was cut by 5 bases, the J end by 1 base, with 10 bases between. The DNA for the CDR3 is TGTGCCAGCTCAGACTTCAAGGGCACAGATACGCAGTATTTT. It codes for CASSDFKGTDTQYF.

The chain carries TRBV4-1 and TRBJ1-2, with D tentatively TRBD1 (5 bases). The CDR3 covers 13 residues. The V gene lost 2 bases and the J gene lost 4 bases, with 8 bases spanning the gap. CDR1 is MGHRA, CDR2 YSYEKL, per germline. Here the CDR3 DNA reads TGCGCCAGCAGCCAACAGGGTTCCTATGGCTACACCTTC. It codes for CASSQQGSYGYTF.

CDR3 in amino acids: CASSLVDEPYNEQFF. The CDR3 DNA follows: TGTGCCAGCAGCTTAGTGGACGAACCCTACAATGAGCAGTTCTTC. The rearrangement links TRBV7-3 to TRBJ2-1; D not certain. CDR3 length: 15 residues. Germline loops: CDR1 SGHTA, CDR2 FQGTGA. Trimming removed 2 bases at V and 2 bases at J, with 10 bases between.

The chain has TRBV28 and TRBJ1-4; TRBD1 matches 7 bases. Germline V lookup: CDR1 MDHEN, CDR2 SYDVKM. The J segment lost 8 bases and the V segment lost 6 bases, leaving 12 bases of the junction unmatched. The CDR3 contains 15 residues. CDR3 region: CASRTTGDGGEKLFF. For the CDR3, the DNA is TGTGCCAGCAGGACTACAGGGGACGGGGGAGAAAAACTGTTTTTT.

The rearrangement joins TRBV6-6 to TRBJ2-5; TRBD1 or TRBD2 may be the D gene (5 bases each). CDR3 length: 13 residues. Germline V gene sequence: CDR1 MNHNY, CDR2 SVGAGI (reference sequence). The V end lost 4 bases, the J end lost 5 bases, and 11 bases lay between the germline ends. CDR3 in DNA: TGTGCCAGCAGTTTGGGGCGGGTGGAGACCCAGTACTTC. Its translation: CASSLGRVETQYF.